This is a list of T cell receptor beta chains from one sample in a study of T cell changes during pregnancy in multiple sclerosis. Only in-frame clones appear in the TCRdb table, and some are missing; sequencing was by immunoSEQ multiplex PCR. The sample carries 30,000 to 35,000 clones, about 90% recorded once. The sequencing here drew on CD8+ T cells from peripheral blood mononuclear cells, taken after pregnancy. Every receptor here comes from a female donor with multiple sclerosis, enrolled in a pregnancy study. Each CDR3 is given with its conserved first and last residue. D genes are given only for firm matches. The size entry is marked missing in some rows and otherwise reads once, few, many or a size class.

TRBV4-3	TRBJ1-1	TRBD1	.	CASSLEGTGEAFF	TGCGCCAGCAGCCTAGAGGGGACAGGCGAAGCTTTCTTT
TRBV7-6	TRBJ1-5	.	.	CASSFSPSGNQPQHF	TGTGCCAGCAGCTTCAGTCCGTCCGGGAATCAGCCCCAGCATTTT
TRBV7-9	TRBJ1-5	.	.	CASSSPGVQPQHF	TGTGCCAGCAGCTCGCCAGGGGTTCAGCCCCAGCATTTT
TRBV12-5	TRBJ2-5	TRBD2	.	CASGPRLAETQYF	TGTGCTAGTGGTCCCCGACTAGCGGAGACCCAGTACTTC
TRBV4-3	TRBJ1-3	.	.	CASSQDSAWQVSGNTIYF	TGCGCCAGCAGCCAAGATTCCGCTTGGCAGGTCTCTGGAAACACCATATATTTT
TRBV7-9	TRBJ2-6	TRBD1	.	CASSSLRATGKAGANVLTF	TGTGCCAGCAGCTCCTTGAGGGCGACAGGGAAGGCTGGGGCCAACGTCCTGACTTTC
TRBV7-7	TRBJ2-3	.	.	CASSRGRGAEGDTQYF	TGTGCCAGCAGCCGTGGGAGGGGGGCTGAGGGAGATACGCAGTATTTT
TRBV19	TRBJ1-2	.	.	CASSMQRLRNYGYTF	TGTGCCAGTAGTATGCAAAGGTTGAGGAACTATGGCTACACCTTC
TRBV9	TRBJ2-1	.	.	CASSGQLNEQFF	TGTGCCAGCAGTGGACAGTTAAATGAGCAGTTCTTC
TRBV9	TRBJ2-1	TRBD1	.	CASSAGQGDSSYNEQFF	TGTGCCAGCAGCGCTGGACAGGGGGATAGCTCCTACAATGAGCAGTTCTTC
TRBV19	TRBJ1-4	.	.	CATPRSGVEKLFF	TGTGCCACTCCTCGTTCGGGGGTTGAAAAACTGTTTTTT
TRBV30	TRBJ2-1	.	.	CAWTRAGAYNEQFF	TGTGCCTGGACTCGAGCGGGTGCGTACAATGAGCAGTTCTTC
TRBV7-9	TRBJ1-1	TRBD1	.	CATRDSHTEAFF	TGTGCCACCCGGGACAGCCACACTGAAGCTTTCTTT
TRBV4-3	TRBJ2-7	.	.	CASSPHQVSYEQYF	TGCGCCAGCAGCCCCCACCAGGTGTCCTACGAGCAGTACTTC
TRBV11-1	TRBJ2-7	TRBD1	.	CASSRTGRYEQYF	TGTGCCAGCAGTCGGACAGGGCGATACGAGCAGTACTTC
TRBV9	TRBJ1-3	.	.	CASSVGGGLSSGNTIYF	TGTGCCAGCAGCGTAGGGGGAGGATTATCCTCTGGAAACACCATATATTTT
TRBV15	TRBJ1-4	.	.	CATSGRGNEKLFF	TGTGCCACCAGCGGCAGGGGTAATGAAAAACTGTTTTTT
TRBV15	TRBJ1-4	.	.	CATSSSRQGHEKLFF	TGTGCCACCAGCTCGTCCCGGCAGGGGCATGAAAAACTGTTTTTT
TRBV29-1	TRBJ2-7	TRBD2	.	CSVEGGAYEQYF	TGCAGCGTTGAGGGGGGGGCCTACGAGCAGTACTTC
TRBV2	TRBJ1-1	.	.	CASSEGRGADTEAFF	TGTGCCAGCAGTGAAGGACGGGGGGCGGACACTGAAGCTTTCTTT
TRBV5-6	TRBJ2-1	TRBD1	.	CASSSQGFGYNEQFF	TGTGCCAGCAGCTCACAGGGGTTCGGGTACAATGAGCAGTTCTTC
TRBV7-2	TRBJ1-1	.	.	CASSPRTGRGPMNTEAFF	TGTGCCAGCAGCCCGCGCACAGGGAGAGGCCCCATGAACACTGAAGCTTTCTTT
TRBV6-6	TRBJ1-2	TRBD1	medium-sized	CASSYSPDRGRGYTF	TGTGCCAGCAGTTACTCGCCGGACAGGGGGCGAGGCTACACCTTC
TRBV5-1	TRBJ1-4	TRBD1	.	CASSFTGGSTNEKLFF	TGCGCCAGCAGCTTTACAGGGGGATCAACTAATGAAAAACTGTTTTTT
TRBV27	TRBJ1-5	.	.	CASSTGFYQPQHF	TGTGCCAGCAGCACAGGGTTCTATCAGCCCCAGCATTTT
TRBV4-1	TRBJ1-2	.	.	CASSHPGLLGYTF	TGCGCCAGCAGCCACCCAGGGCTCCTTGGCTACACCTTC
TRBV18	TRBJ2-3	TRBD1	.	CASSSRTGDTDTQYF	TGTGCCAGCTCATCGCGGACAGGAGACACAGATACGCAGTATTTT
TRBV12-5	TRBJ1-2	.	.	CASGSNRENTF	TGTGCTAGTGGTTCCAACAGGGAAAACACCTTC
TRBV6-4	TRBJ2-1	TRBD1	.	CASSGGQGSGEQFF	TGTGCCAGCAGCGGGGGACAGGGTAGCGGCGAGCAGTTCTTC
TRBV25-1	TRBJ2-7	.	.	CASNSGYYEQYF	TGTGCCAGCAACTCAGGATACTACGAGCAGTACTTC
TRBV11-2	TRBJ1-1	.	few	CASSLGVTAEAFF	TGTGCCAGCAGCTTAGGGGTCACAGCTGAAGCTTTCTTT
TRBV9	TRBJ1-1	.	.	CASSAESLKDTEAFF	TGTGCCAGCAGCGCAGAATCCCTGAAAGACACTGAAGCTTTCTTT
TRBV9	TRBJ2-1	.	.	CASSPTNGMRNEQFF	TGTGCCAGCAGCCCCACCAACGGGATGAGGAATGAGCAGTTCTTC
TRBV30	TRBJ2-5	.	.	CACVPPETQYF	TGTGCCTGTGTCCCCCCTGAGACCCAGTACTTC
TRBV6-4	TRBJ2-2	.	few	CASSALQGNTGELFF	TGTGCCAGCAGTGCCTTACAGGGGAACACCGGGGAGCTGTTTTTT
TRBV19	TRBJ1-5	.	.	CASSITGEGFNQPQHF	TGTGCCAGTAGTATAACGGGGGAAGGATTCAATCAGCCCCAGCATTTT
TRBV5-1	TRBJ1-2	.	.	CASSLDYQGPNGYTF	TGCGCCAGCAGCTTGGATTATCAGGGGCCGAATGGCTACACCTTC
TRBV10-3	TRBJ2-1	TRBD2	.	CAIRPSLGLAVRDEQFF	TGTGCCATCAGGCCGAGCTTAGGACTAGCGGTGCGGGATGAGCAGTTCTTC
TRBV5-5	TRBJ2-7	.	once	CASSFNSYEQYF	TGTGCCAGCAGCTTTAACTCCTACGAGCAGTACTTC
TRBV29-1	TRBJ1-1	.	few	CSVLPQGQAFF	TGCAGCGTCCTCCCACAGGGCCAAGCTTTCTTT
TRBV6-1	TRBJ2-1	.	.	CASSPDWGENEQFF	TGTGCCAGCAGCCCCGACTGGGGGGAGAATGAGCAGTTCTTC
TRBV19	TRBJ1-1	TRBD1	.	CASATGLSTEAFF	TGTGCCAGCGCGACAGGGCTGAGCACTGAAGCTTTCTTT
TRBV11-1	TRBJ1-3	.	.	CASDRLPGALGNTIYF	TGTGCCAGCGACCGCCTCCCGGGAGCCTTGGGAAACACCATATATTTT
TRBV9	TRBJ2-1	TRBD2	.	CASSSTSGHNEQFF	TGTGCCAGCAGCTCGACTAGCGGGCACAATGAGCAGTTCTTC
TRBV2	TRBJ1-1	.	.	CASSEGGGAFF	TGTGCCAGCAGTGAAGGGGGCGGTGCTTTCTTT
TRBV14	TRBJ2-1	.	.	CASSQGPTSYNEQFF	TGTGCCAGCAGCCAAGGACCGACTAGCTACAATGAGCAGTTCTTC
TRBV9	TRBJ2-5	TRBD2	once	CASSASGGKETQYF	TGTGCCAGCAGCGCTAGCGGGGGGAAAGAGACCCAGTACTTC
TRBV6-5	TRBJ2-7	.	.	CASSYRVTYEQYF	TGTGCCAGCAGTTACCGAGTAACCTACGAGCAGTACTTC
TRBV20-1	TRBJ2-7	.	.	CSGAGGYEQYF	TGCAGTGGGGCCGGGGGCTACGAGCAGTACTTC
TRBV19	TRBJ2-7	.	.	CASSIGRGTSYEQYF	TGTGCCAGTAGTATTGGCAGGGGTACCTCCTACGAGCAGTACTTC
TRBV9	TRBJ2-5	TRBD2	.	CASGGTSGGEYQETQYF	TGTGCCAGCGGAGGGACTAGCGGAGGGGAGTACCAAGAGACCCAGTACTTC
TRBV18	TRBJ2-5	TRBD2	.	CASSPGTSGGALDETQYF	TGTGCCAGCTCACCGGGGACTAGCGGGGGGGCCTTGGATGAGACCCAGTACTTC
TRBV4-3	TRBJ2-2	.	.	CASSPLLGAAGELFF	TGCGCCAGCAGCCCGCTTTTGGGGGCTGCCGGGGAGCTGTTTTTT
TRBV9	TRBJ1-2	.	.	CASSVASTGTTNYGYTF	TGTGCCAGCAGCGTAGCTTCAACAGGGACTACTAACTATGGCTACACCTTC
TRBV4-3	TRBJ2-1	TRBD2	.	CASSQYTGLDYNEQFF	TGCGCCAGCAGCCAATATACGGGACTAGACTACAATGAGCAGTTCTTC
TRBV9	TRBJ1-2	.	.	CASSVGVGANYGYTF	TGTGCCAGCAGCGTAGGGGTGGGAGCTAACTATGGCTACACCTTC
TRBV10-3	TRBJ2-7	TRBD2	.	CAISESKRGGPDEQYF	TGTGCCATCAGTGAGTCTAAGCGGGGGGGCCCTGACGAGCAGTACTTC
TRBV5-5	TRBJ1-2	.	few	CASSLSDGYTF	TGTGCCAGCAGCTTGTCAGATGGCTACACCTTC